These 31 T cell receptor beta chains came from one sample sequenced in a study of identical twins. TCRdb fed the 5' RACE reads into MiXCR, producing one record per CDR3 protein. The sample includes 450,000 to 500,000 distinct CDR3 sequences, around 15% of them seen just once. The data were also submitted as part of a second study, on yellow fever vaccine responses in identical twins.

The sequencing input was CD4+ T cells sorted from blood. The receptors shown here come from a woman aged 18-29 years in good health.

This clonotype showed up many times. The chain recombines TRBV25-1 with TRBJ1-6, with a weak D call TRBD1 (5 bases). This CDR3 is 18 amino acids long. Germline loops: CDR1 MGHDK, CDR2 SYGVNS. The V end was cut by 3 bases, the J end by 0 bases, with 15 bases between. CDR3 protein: CASSEGQPKSSYNSPLHF. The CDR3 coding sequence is TGTGCCAGCAGTGAGGGGCAGCCCAAAAGCTCCTATAATTCACCCCTCCACTTT.

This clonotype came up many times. CDR3 coding DNA: TGTGCCACCAGTGACCGGACTAGCGGGAAGAATGAGCAGTTCTTC. Translating gives CATSDRTSGKNEQFF. V gene TRBV24-1 combines with J gene TRBJ2-1; 12 bases are a match to TRBD2. Germline V gene sequence: CDR1 KGHDR, CDR2 SFDVKD. This CDR3 spans 15 amino acids. The J segment lost 7 bases and the V segment lost 4 bases, leaving 4 bases of the junction unmatched.

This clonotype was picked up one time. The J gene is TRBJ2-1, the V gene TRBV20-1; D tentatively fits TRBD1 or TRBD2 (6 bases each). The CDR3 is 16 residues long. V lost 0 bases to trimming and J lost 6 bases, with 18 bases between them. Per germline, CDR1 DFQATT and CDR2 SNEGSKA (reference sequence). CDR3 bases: TGCAGTGCTAGAGATAGGGGGGTAACTAGAGGCAATGAGCAGTTCTTC. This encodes CSARDRGVTRGNEQFF.

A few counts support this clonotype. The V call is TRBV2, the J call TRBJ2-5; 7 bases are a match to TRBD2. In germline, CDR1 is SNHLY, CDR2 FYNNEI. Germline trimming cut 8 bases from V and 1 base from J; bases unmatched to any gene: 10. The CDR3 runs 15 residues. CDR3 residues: CASRRTSVVQETQYF. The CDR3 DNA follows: TGTGCCAGCCGAAGGACTAGTGTTGTCCAAGAGACCCAGTACTTC.

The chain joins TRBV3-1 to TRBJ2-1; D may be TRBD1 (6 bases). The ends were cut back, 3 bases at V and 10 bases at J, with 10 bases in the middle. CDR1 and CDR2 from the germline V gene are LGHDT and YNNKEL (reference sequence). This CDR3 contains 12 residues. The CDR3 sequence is CASSQGAREQFF. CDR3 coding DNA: TGTGCCAGCAGCCAGGGGGCGCGGGAGCAGTTCTTC.

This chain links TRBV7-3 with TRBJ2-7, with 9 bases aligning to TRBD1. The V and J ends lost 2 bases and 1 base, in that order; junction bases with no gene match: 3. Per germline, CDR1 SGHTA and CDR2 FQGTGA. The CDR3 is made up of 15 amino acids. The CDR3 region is CASSLWDRVSYEQYF. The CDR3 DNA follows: TGTGCCAGCAGCTTATGGGACAGGGTTTCCTACGAGCAGTACTTC. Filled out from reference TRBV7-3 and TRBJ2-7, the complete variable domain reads GAGVSQTPSNKVTEKGKYVELRCDPISGHTALYWYRQSLGQGPEFLIYFQGTGAADDSGLPNDRFFAVRPEGSVSTLKIQRTERGDSAVYLCASSLWDRVSYEQYFGPGTRLTVT.

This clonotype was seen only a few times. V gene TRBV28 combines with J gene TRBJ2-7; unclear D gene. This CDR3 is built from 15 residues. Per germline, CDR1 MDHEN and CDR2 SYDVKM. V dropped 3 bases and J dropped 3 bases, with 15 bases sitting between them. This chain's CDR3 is CASSFGPDKLYEQYF. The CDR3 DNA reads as TGTGCCAGCAGTTTCGGTCCCGACAAGCTCTACGAGCAGTACTTC.

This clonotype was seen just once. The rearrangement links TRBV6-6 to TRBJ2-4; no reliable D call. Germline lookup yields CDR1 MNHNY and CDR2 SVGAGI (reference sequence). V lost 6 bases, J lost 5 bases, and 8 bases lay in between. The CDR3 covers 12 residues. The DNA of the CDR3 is TGTGCCAGCAGAGATCCAGAAAACATTCAGTACTTC. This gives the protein CASRDPENIQYF.

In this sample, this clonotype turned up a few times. DNA for the CDR3: TGCGCCAGCAGCTTGGGACAGGGGGTACAGACCCAGTACTTC. It specifies CASSLGQGVQTQYF. V is TRBV5-1 and J is TRBJ2-5, with TRBD1 identical over 9 bases. The CDR3 runs to 14 residues. The germline V gene encodes CDR1 SGHRS and CDR2 YFSETQ. Trimming took 0 bases from V and 6 from J; bases not matched to a gene: 3.

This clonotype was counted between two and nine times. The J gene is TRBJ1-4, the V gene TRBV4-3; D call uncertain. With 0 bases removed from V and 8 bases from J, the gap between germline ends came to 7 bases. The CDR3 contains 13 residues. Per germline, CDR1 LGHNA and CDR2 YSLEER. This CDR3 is CASSQDSVEKLFF. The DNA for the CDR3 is TGCGCCAGCAGCCAAGATAGTGTCGAAAAACTGTTTTTT.

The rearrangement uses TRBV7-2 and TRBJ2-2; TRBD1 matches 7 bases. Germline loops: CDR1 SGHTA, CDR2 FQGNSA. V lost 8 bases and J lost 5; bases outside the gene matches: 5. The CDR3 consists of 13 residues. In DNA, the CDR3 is TGTGCCAGCGGGCCACAGGGGACCGGGGAGCTGTTTTTT. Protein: CASGPQGTGELFF.

The CDR3 DNA reads TGCGCCAGCAGCTTCCTTTTAGCCGGGGAGCTGTTTTTT. Residues: CASSFLLAGELFF. This chain connects TRBV5-1 to TRBJ2-2, with no clear D. Germline CDR1 reads SGHRS; CDR2 reads YFSETQ. V was trimmed by 2 bases and J by 6 bases, leaving 8 bases between them. CDR3 length: 13 amino acids.

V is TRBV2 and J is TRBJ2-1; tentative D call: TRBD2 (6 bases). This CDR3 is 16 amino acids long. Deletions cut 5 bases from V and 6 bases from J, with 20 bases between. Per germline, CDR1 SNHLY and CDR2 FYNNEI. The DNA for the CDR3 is TGTGCCAGCAGTCAGGCGGACTATCCCCCCGTCAATGAGCAGTTCTTC. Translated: CASSQADYPPVNEQFF.

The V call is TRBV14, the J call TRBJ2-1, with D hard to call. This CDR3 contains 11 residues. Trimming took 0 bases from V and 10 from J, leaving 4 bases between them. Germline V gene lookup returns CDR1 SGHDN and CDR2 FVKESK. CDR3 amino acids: CASSQDGEQFF. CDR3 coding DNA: TGTGCCAGCAGCCAAGATGGAGAGCAGTTCTTC.

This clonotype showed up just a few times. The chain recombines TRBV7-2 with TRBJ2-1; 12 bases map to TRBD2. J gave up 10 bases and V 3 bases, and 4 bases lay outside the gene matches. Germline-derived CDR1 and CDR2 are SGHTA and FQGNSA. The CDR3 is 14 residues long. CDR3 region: CASSLTSGREEQFF. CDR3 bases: TGTGCCAGCAGCTTGACTAGCGGGAGAGAAGAGCAGTTCTTC. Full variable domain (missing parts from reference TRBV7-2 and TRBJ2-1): GAGVSQSPSNKVTEKGKDVELRCDPISGHTALYWYRQSLGQGLEFLIYFQGNSAPDKSGLPSDRFSAERTGGSVSTLTIQRTQQEDSAVYLCASSLTSGREEQFFGPGTRLTVL.

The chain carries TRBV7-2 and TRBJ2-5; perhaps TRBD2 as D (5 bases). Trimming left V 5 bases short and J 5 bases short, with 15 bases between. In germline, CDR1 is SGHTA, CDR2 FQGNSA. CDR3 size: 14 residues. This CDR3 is CASSPDPRVETQYF. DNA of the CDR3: TGTGCCAGCAGCCCGGACCCGAGGGTGGAGACCCAGTACTTC.

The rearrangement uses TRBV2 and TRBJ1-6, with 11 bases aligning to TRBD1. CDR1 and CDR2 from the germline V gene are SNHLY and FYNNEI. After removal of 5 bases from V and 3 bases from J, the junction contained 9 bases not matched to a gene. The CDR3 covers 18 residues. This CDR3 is CASSSDRDRGFYNSPLHF. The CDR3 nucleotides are TGTGCCAGCAGTTCCGACCGGGACAGGGGGTTCTATAATTCACCCCTCCACTTT.

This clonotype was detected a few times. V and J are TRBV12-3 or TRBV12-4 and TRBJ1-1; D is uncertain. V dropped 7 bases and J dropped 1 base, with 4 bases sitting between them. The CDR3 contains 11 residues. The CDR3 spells CASTQNTEAFF. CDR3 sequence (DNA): TGTGCCAGCACCCAGAACACTGAAGCTTTCTTT.

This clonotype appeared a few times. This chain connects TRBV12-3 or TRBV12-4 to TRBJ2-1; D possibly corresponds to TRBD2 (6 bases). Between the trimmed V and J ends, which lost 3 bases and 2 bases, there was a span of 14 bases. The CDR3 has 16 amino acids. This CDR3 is CASSFRLARTYNEQFF. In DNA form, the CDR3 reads TGTGCCAGCAGTTTCCGGCTAGCGCGCACCTACAATGAGCAGTTCTTC.

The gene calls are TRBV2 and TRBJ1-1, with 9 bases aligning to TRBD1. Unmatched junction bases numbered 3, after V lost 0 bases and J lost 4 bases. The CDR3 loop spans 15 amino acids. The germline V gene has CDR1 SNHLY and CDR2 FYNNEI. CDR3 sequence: CASSEAGTGSTEAFF. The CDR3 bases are TGTGCCAGCAGTGAAGCGGGGACAGGGAGCACTGAAGCTTTCTTT.

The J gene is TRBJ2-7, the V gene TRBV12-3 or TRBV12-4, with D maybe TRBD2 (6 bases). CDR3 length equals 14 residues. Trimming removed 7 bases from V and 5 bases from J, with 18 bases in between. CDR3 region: CASTDRTKKDEQYF. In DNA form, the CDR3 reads TGTGCCAGCACCGACCGGACTAAAAAAGACGAGCAGTACTTC.

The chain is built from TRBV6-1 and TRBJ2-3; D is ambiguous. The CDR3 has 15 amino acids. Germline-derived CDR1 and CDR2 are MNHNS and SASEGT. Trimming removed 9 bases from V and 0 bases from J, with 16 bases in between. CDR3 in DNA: TGTGCCAGTCGGACGGAGCCACCGAGCACAGATACGCAGTATTTT. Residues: CASRTEPPSTDTQYF.

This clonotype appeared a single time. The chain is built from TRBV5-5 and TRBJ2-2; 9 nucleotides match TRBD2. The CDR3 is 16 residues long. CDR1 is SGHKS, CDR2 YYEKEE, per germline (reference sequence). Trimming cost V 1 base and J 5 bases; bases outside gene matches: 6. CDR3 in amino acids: CASSLRRGGGTGELFF. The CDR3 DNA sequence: TGTGCCAGCAGCTTGAGGCGGGGGGGCGGAACCGGGGAGCTGTTTTTT.

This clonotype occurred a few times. The CDR3 spells CSAPDRRNIQYF. CDR3 DNA sequence: TGCAGTGCCCCGGACAGGAGGAACATTCAGTACTTC. The chain employs TRBV20-1 and TRBJ2-4; 7 bases align to TRBD1. The CDR3 contains 12 residues. V gave up 6 bases and J gave up 7 bases; unmatched junction bases: 6. Germline CDR1 DFQATT, CDR2 SNEGSKA (reference sequence).

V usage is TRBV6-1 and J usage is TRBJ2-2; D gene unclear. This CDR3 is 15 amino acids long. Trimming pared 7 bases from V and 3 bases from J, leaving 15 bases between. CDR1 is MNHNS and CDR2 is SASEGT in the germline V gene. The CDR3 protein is CASIPTLLYTGELFF. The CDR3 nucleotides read TGTGCCAGCATTCCGACTCTCCTTTACACCGGGGAGCTGTTTTTT.

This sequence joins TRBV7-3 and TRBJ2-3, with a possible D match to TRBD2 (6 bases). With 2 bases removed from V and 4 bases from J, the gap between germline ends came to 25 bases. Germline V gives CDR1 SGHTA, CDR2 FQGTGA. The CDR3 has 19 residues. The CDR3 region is CASSLGSPGREREADTQYF. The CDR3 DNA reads TGTGCCAGCAGCTTAGGCTCCCCGGGCAGGGAGAGGGAGGCAGATACGCAGTATTTT.

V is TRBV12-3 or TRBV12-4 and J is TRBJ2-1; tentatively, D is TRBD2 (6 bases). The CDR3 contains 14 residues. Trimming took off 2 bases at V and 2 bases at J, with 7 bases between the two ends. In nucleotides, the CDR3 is TGTGCCAGCAGTTTAAGGAGGGCCTACAATGAGCAGTTCTTC. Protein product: CASSLRRAYNEQFF.

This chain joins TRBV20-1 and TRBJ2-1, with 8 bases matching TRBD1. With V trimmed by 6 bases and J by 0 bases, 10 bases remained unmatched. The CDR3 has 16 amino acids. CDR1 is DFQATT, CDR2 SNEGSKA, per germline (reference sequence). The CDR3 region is CSAKRPGQASYNEQFF. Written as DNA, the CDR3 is TGCAGTGCAAAGAGACCGGGACAGGCCTCCTACAATGAGCAGTTCTTC.

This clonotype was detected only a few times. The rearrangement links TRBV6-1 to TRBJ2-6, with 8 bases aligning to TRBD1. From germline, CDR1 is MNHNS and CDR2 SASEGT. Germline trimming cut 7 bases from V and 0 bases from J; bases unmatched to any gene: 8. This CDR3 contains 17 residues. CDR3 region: CASTPRDRYSGANVLTF. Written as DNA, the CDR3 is TGTGCCAGCACTCCCCGGGACAGGTACTCTGGGGCCAACGTCCTGACTTTC.

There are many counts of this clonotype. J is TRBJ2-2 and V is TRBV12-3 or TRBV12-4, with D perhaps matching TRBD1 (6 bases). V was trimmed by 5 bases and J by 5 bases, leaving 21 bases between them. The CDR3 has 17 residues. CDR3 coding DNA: TGTGCCAGCAGTCCGGCCAAGACAGGAGAACCAACCGGGGAGCTGTTTTTT. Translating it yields CASSPAKTGEPTGELFF.

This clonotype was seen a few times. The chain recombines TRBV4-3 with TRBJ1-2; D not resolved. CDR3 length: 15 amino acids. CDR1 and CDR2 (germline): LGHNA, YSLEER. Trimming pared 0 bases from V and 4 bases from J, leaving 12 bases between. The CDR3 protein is CASSQDPVGSYGYTF. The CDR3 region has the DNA TGCGCCAGCAGCCAAGACCCCGTGGGTTCCTATGGCTACACCTTC.